The 25 T cell receptor beta chains reported below all come from one sample, sequenced in a study of cytomegalovirus exposure and HLA in healthy donors (dated by TCRdb to between 2016 and 2019). The library was generated by the immunoSEQ multiplex PCR assay. For the multiplex PCR, a mixture combining 60 forward primers for TCR Vbeta segments and 13 reverse primers for TCR Jbeta segments was used. This is the immuneACCESS table as TCRdb keeps it, with only in-frame sequences that have V and J called. A part of the clones is gone; compared with another copy, unresolved V genes explain less than half, and the rest is unexplained. The table for this sample lists 140,000 to 150,000 clones; around 77% of them were counted only once. 6.5% to 8% of the sample is in the top ten clones. Sequenced sample: PBMCs. The receptors were sampled from a woman aged 40 to 50 in good health and CMV-seropositive.

This sequence joins TRBV12-5 and TRBJ1-2, with D uncertain. CDR1 and CDR2 from the germline V gene are LGHNT and FRNRAP. Deletions cut 7 bases from V and 0 bases from J, with 9 bases between. The CDR3 length is 13 residues. The CDR3 protein is CASAREANYGYTF. CDR3 in DNA: TGTGCTAGTGCTCGAGAGGCTAACTATGGCTACACCTTC. The full variable domain, its missing parts supplied by reference TRBV12-5 and TRBJ1-2, is DARVTQTPRHKVTEMGQEVTMRCQPILGHNTVFWYRQTMMQGLELLAYFRNRAPLDDSGMPKDRFSAEMPDATLATLKIQPSEPRDSAVYFCASAREANYGYTFGSGTRLTVV.

The chain combines TRBV2 with TRBJ2-3; TRBD1 might be the D (7 bases). Germline V gene lookup returns CDR1 SNHLY and CDR2 FYNNEI. The CDR3 consists of 16 residues. The V end was cut by 5 bases, the J end by 6 bases, with 21 bases between. The CDR3 DNA reads TGTGCCAGCAGTTGGGGGTCTACAGGGGCGGGGGATACGCAGTATTTT. Translated, it gives CASSWGSTGAGDTQYF.

The CDR3 region is CASGLAFQPQHF. CDR3 bases: TGTGCTAGTGGTTTGGCCTTTCAGCCCCAGCATTTT. The genes are TRBV12-5 and TRBJ1-5, with D unclear. This CDR3 contains 12 residues. The V end was cut by 1 base, the J end by 6 bases, with 4 bases between. Germline V gene sequence: CDR1 LGHNT, CDR2 FRNRAP.

The chain employs TRBV28 and TRBJ2-3, with TRBD1 matching 10 bases. The germline V gene has CDR1 MDHEN and CDR2 SYDVKM. The CDR3 extends over 15 amino acids. Trimming took 6 bases from V and 3 from J; bases not matched to a gene: 6. CDR3 nucleotide sequence: TGTGCCAGCAGCCAGACAGGGGGCACGACAGATACGCAGTATTTT. It codes for CASSQTGGTTDTQYF.

V usage is TRBV2 and J usage is TRBJ1-5; 7 nucleotides match TRBD1. In germline, CDR1 is SNHLY, CDR2 FYNNEI. After removal of 4 bases from V and 1 base from J, the junction contained 13 bases not matched to a gene. The CDR3 consists of 18 residues. The CDR3 reads CASSGGAGGLLSNQPQHF. In DNA form, the CDR3 reads TGTGCCAGCAGTGGAGGGGCAGGGGGACTCTTGAGCAATCAGCCCCAGCATTTT.

The chain couples TRBV5-1 to TRBJ2-7, with TRBD2 matching over 10 bases. The CDR3 runs 15 residues. The V gene's germline CDR1 is SGHRS and CDR2 YFSETQ. After removal of 3 bases from V and 2 bases from J, the junction contained 5 bases not matched to a gene. CDR3 protein: CASSSTSGLTYEQYF. The CDR3 region has the DNA TGCGCCAGCAGCTCGACTAGCGGGCTTACCTACGAGCAGTACTTC.

The chain uses TRBV21-1 and TRBJ1-2; no DNA check was done on the table's D call, TRBD1. TRBV21-1 is described as a pseudogene. The CDR3 sequence is 15 residues long. The CDR3 sequence is CASSWLRTGGYGYTF. The CDR3 DNA sequence: TGTGCCAGCAGCTGGCTCCGGACAGGGGGCTATGGCTACACCTTC.

This clone occurred a few times. The J gene is TRBJ2-7, the V gene TRBV10-3, with 8 bases aligning to TRBD1. Trimming took 0 bases from V and 5 from J; bases not matched to a gene: 6. CDR3 length: 15 residues. Germline V gene sequence: CDR1 ENHRY, CDR2 SYGVKD. CDR3 amino acids: CAISESLTGEDEQYF. The CDR3 DNA reads TGTGCCATCAGTGAGTCGCTGACAGGGGAAGACGAGCAGTACTTC.

The V and J genes are TRBV5-1 and TRBJ2-1, with 9 bases lining up with TRBD2. CDR3 length: 18 residues. The J segment lost 0 bases and the V segment lost 0 bases, leaving 7 bases of the junction unmatched. Germline CDR1 is SGHRS and CDR2 is YFSETQ. This chain's CDR3 is CASSLAAGGHSSYNEQFF. The CDR3 nucleotides are TGCGCCAGCAGCTTGGCAGCGGGGGGACACAGCTCCTACAATGAGCAGTTCTTC.

The chain links TRBV5-4 to TRBJ2-5; D might be TRBD1 (6 bases). Germline assignment: CDR1 SGHNT and CDR2 YYREEE (reference sequence). This CDR3 contains 13 residues. The germline V and J ends were trimmed by 3 bases and 7 bases, with 13 bases remaining between them. CDR3 amino acids: CASSSQGIRTQYF. DNA of the CDR3: TGTGCCAGCAGCTCACAGGGTATCCGGACCCAGTACTTC.

The rearrangement links TRBV7-2 to TRBJ2-1; tentative D call: TRBD2 (5 bases). There are 18 residues in the CDR3. The V end was cut by 5 bases, the J end by 2 bases, with 22 bases between. CDR1 is SGHTA and CDR2 is FQGNSA in the germline V gene. DNA for the CDR3: TGTGCCAGCAGCCGTCTATCGGCAGCGGCCGCGGCCTACAATGAGCAGTTCTTC. Amino acid sequence: CASSRLSAAAAAYNEQFF.

To note about this clone: Other DNA variants within this sample encode the same CDR3. The rearrangement links TRBV6-1 to TRBJ1-2; D might be TRBD1 (6 bases). Trimming took off 2 bases at V and 8 bases at J, with 9 bases between the two ends. This CDR3 is built from 12 residues. Germline V CDR1 and CDR2: MNHNS, SASEGT. CDR3 nucleotides: TGTGCCAGCAGTGAACAGGGGAACGGCTACACCTTC. Translating it yields CASSEQGNGYTF.

This rearrangement joins TRBV5-1 to TRBJ2-3; 8 bases are a match to TRBD2. CDR1 SGHRS and CDR2 YFSETQ come from the germline V gene. The CDR3 runs to 14 residues. The V and J ends lost 0 bases and 4 bases, in that order; junction bases with no gene match: 1. The chain's CDR3 is CASSLVGGADTQYF. Here the CDR3 DNA reads TGCGCCAGCAGCTTGGTCGGGGGGGCAGATACGCAGTATTTT.

The sample holds a few counts of this clone. The chain combines TRBV19 with TRBJ1-1; 8 nucleotides line up with TRBD1. Trimming removed 4 bases from V and 0 bases from J; junction bases left unmatched: 4. Looked up from germline, CDR1 is LNHDA and CDR2 is SQIVND (reference sequence). CDR3 length: 15 amino acids. CDR3 in DNA: TGTGCCAGTAGTAATCCGACAGGGGTGAACACTGAAGCTTTCTTT. The encoded protein is CASSNPTGVNTEAFF.

The chain is built from TRBV9 and TRBJ2-6, with 7 bases lining up with TRBD2. V trimming: 5 bases; J trimming: 2 bases; junction bases outside the gene matches: 4. The CDR3 contains 15 residues. Germline CDR1 reads SGDLS; CDR2 reads YYNGEE. Here the CDR3 reads CASRGGGPGANVLTF. CDR3 coding DNA: TGTGCCAGCAGGGGGGGAGGGCCTGGGGCCAACGTCCTGACTTTC. The full variable domain, its missing parts supplied by reference TRBV9 and TRBJ2-6, is DSGVTQTPKHLITATGQRVTLRCSPRSGDLSVYWYQQSLDQGLQFLIQYYNGEERAKGNILERFSAQQFPDLHSELNLSSLELGDSALYFCASRGGGPGANVLTFGAGSRLTVL.

The J gene is TRBJ1-4, the V gene TRBV18; perhaps TRBD1 as D (5 bases). The CDR3 runs to 13 residues. Germline values: CDR1 KGHSH, CDR2 LQKENI. Trimming removed 6 bases at V and 8 bases at J, with 13 bases between. The CDR3 sequence: CASSSLQDEKLFF. The CDR3 DNA reads TGTGCCAGCTCGTCTCTACAGGACGAAAAACTGTTTTTT.

The gene calls are TRBV28 and TRBJ1-2, with D maybe TRBD1 (6 bases). Germline V CDR1 and CDR2: MDHEN, SYDVKM. Trimming removed 7 bases from V and 7 bases from J, with 13 bases in between. The CDR3 is 12 residues long. The DNA for the CDR3 is TGTGCCAGCACACCAGGGGTGTCTGGCTACACCTTC. Its protein product is CASTPGVSGYTF.

This chain's CDR3 is CASSEFPLAGTDTQYF. The CDR3 DNA reads TGTGCCAGCAGCGAGTTTCCCCTAGCGGGCACAGATACGCAGTATTTT. The genes are TRBV9 and TRBJ2-3; 7 bases align to TRBD2. Germline CDR1 and CDR2: SGDLS and YYNGEE. Trimming took 3 bases from V and 1 from J; bases not matched to a gene: 8. The CDR3 spans 16 residues.

The chain employs TRBV5-4 and TRBJ2-3, with 12 bases aligning to TRBD2. This CDR3 comprises 16 residues. Germline V gene sequence: CDR1 SGHNT, CDR2 YYREEE (reference sequence). V lost 4 bases to trimming and J lost 2 bases; unmatched junction nucleotides: 5. The CDR3 region is CASSERLAGDTDTQYF. CDR3 sequence (DNA): TGTGCCAGCAGCGAGAGACTAGCGGGGGACACAGATACGCAGTATTTT.

CDR3 amino acids: CASSSGQGQNQPQHF. For the CDR3, the DNA is TGTGCCAGCAGTTCAGGACAGGGGCAAAATCAGCCCCAGCATTTT. The V and J genes are TRBV28 and TRBJ1-5; 9 positions agree with TRBD1. V lost 4 bases to trimming and J lost 4 bases; unmatched junction nucleotides: 5. The CDR3 contains 15 residues. Germline lookup yields CDR1 MDHEN and CDR2 SYDVKM. The whole variable domain, remainder taken from reference TRBV28 and TRBJ1-5, is DVKVTQSSRYLVKRTGEKVFLECVQDMDHENMFWYRQDPGLGLRLIYFSYDVKMKEKGDIPEGYSVSREKKERFSLILESASTNQTSMYLCASSSGQGQNQPQHFGDGTRLSIL.

The V and J genes are TRBV4-1 and TRBJ2-7, with D maybe TRBD1 (6 bases). Germline V gives CDR1 MGHRA, CDR2 YSYEKL. The CDR3 totals 15 residues. With 5 bases removed from V and 2 bases from J, the gap between germline ends came to 16 bases. The CDR3 sequence: CASSAPGQTTYEQYF. The CDR3 DNA reads TGCGCCAGCAGCGCCCCGGGACAAACTACCTACGAGCAGTACTTC.

This chain connects TRBV9 to TRBJ1-1; 7 bases fit TRBD1. The CDR3 contains 14 residues. Losses at the gene ends were 0 bases for V and 4 bases for J; bases not matched to a gene: 3. Germline-derived CDR1 and CDR2 are SGDLS and YYNGEE. CDR3: CASSVGGQATEAFF. Here the CDR3 DNA reads TGTGCCAGCAGCGTAGGAGGACAGGCCACTGAAGCTTTCTTT. The whole variable domain, filled in from reference TRBV9 and TRBJ1-1, reads DSGVTQTPKHLITATGQRVTLRCSPRSGDLSVYWYQQSLDQGLQFLIQYYNGEERAKGNILERFSAQQFPDLHSELNLSSLELGDSALYFCASSVGGQATEAFFGQGTRLTVV.

This clone showed up just once. The V call is TRBV6-5, the J call TRBJ1-1; tentative D call: TRBD1 (5 bases). In germline, CDR1 is MNHEY, CDR2 SVGAGI. The length of the CDR3 is 12 residues. V lost 7 bases and J lost 5, with 11 bases in between. CDR3: CASTNGGTEAFF. For the CDR3, the DNA is TGTGCCAGCACCAACGGGGGAACTGAAGCTTTCTTT.

The V call is TRBV6-1, the J call TRBJ1-5, with a weak D call TRBD1 (5 bases). This CDR3 comprises 17 residues. Per the germline V gene, CDR1 is MNHNS and CDR2 is SASEGT. V was trimmed by 1 base and J by 1 base, leaving 14 bases between them. CDR3 loop: CASSEEIRARSNQPQHF. CDR3 DNA sequence: TGTGCCAGCAGTGAAGAAATCAGGGCTCGCAGCAATCAGCCCCAGCATTTT.

The J gene is TRBJ1-1, the V gene TRBV5-1; maybe TRBD1 (5 bases). The V end lost 0 bases, the J end lost 4 bases, and 10 bases lay between the germline ends. Germline V gene sequence: CDR1 SGHRS, CDR2 YFSETQ. The CDR3 extends over 14 amino acids. The chain's CDR3 is CASSLELGGTEAFF. The DNA of the CDR3 is TGCGCCAGCAGCTTGGAGCTGGGGGGCACTGAAGCTTTCTTT. The full variable domain, in which reference TRBV5-1 and TRBJ1-1 provide the parts outside the CDR3, is KAGVTQTPRYLIKTRGQQVTLSCSPISGHRSVSWYQQTPGQGLQFLFEYFSETQRNKGNFPGRFSGRQFSNSRSEMNVSTLELGDSALYLCASSLELGGTEAFFGQGTRLTVV.